The 29 T cell receptor beta chains reported below all come from one sample, sequenced in a study of T cell responses to AZD1222 COVID-19 vaccine. TCRdb keeps only in-frame clones here, not all; method: immunoSEQ multiplex PCR. Here the sample spans 54,000 or so clones, 70% to 90% being singletons. The specimen was peripheral blood, collected on day 0 of AZD1222 vaccination. The source of these receptors is an adult in good health.

The rearrangement uses TRBV5-1 and TRBJ1-6; no definite D call. Germline V gene sequence: CDR1 SGHRS, CDR2 YFSETQ. The V end lost 0 bases, the J end lost 9 bases, and 13 bases lay between the germline ends. The CDR3 runs 15 residues. The CDR3: CASSLGAGTLSPLHF. CDR3 nucleotide sequence: TGCGCCAGCAGCTTGGGGGCAGGTACCCTTTCACCCCTCCACTTT.

J is TRBJ2-2 and V is TRBV7-3; D unresolved. Trimming removed 4 bases from V and 3 bases from J, with 6 bases in between. This CDR3 has 13 amino acids. CDR1 SGHTA and CDR2 FQGTGA come from the germline V gene. The CDR3: CASSSDHTGELFF. DNA for the CDR3: TGTGCCAGCAGCTCCGATCACACCGGGGAGCTGTTTTTT.

This sequence joins TRBV10-3 and TRBJ2-3; D is undetermined. CDR1 is ENHRY and CDR2 is SYGVKD in the germline V gene. This CDR3 comprises 13 residues. Trimming pared 7 bases from V and 2 bases from J, leaving 10 bases between. CDR3 loop: CAITDRITDTQYF. DNA for the CDR3: TGTGCCATCACGGACCGAATCACAGATACGCAGTATTTT.

The rearrangement uses TRBV4-2 and TRBJ1-2; D uncertain. The CDR3 length is 12 residues. From germline, CDR1 is LGHNA and CDR2 YNFKEQ. V lost 1 base to trimming and J lost 9 bases, with 9 bases between them. CDR3 sequence reads: CASSQGVDRYTF. The DNA for the CDR3 is TGTGCCAGCAGCCAAGGGGTAGACCGCTACACCTTC.

This chain connects TRBV28 to TRBJ2-2; 10 bases map to TRBD1. The CDR3 has 16 residues. Germline CDR1 and CDR2: MDHEN and SYDVKM. V lost 3 bases to trimming and J lost 8 bases; unmatched junction nucleotides: 9. Written as DNA, the CDR3 is TGTGCCAGCAGTTTGGCGGACAGGGGGTATTGGGGGGAGCTGTTTTTT. It is translated as CASSLADRGYWGELFF.

The CDR3 coding sequence is TGTGCCACCAGTGAACCGGGGCCATTGGGAGAGACCCAGTACTTC. This encodes CATSEPGPLGETQYF. The chain uses TRBV24-1 and TRBJ2-5; D assignment may be TRBD1 or TRBD2 (5 bases each). The CDR3 spans 15 residues. CDR1 and CDR2 (germline): KGHDR, SFDVKD. The germline V and J ends were trimmed by 4 bases and 4 bases, with 15 bases remaining between them.

The gene calls are TRBV5-1 and TRBJ1-6, with 8 bases lining up with TRBD1. From germline, CDR1 is SGHRS and CDR2 YFSETQ. The trim removed 4 bases at V and 8 bases at J, leaving 5 bases unmatched. The CDR3 has 14 amino acids. The CDR3, as DNA: TGCGCCAGCAGCGAGGACAGGGTCGATTCACCCCTCCACTTT. Translated, it gives CASSEDRVDSPLHF.

In nucleotides, the CDR3 is TGTGCCAGTAGATCCTGGGCAGGCACCGGGGAGCTGTTTTTT. Translation: CASRSWAGTGELFF. This chain joins TRBV19 and TRBJ2-2; no firm D call. Germline V lookup: CDR1 LNHDA, CDR2 SQIVND (reference sequence). The CDR3 spans 14 residues. With 6 bases removed from V and 4 bases from J, the gap between germline ends came to 12 bases.

The chain carries TRBV2 and TRBJ1-5; D unresolved. CDR3 length: 14 amino acids. Trimming took off 4 bases at V and 2 bases at J, with 9 bases between the two ends. Germline V gene sequence: CDR1 SNHLY, CDR2 FYNNEI. The CDR3 bases are TGTGCCAGCAGTGCCAATTCCGGCAATCAGCCCCAGCATTTT. Translation gives CASSANSGNQPQHF.

The chain links TRBV10-3 to TRBJ1-1; weak D call: TRBD1 (5 bases). The CDR3 runs 15 residues. The V and J ends lost 1 base and 1 base respectively, with 10 bases between them. CDR1 and CDR2 from the germline V gene are ENHRY and SYGVKD. CDR3 sequence reads: CAISEWGGTNTEAFF. The CDR3 DNA follows: TGTGCCATCAGTGAGTGGGGAGGGACGAACACTGAAGCTTTCTTT.

The V and J genes are TRBV27 and TRBJ1-2; 8 positions match TRBD1. This CDR3 has 16 residues. Germline lookup yields CDR1 MNHEY and CDR2 SMNVEV (reference sequence). V gave up 5 bases and J gave up 4 bases; unmatched junction bases: 12. CDR3 in amino acids: CASSGTGPTGGYGYTF. The CDR3 bases are TGTGCCAGCAGTGGGACAGGCCCTACAGGGGGCTATGGCTACACCTTC.

This clone is a singleton in its sample. The chain couples TRBV6-5 to TRBJ1-1, with 8 bases fitting TRBD1. Germline CDR1 MNHEY, CDR2 SVGAGI. V dropped 7 bases and J dropped 4; count of bases not matched to a gene: 8. This CDR3 contains 14 residues. In DNA form, the CDR3 reads TGTGCCAGCACCCCCACAGGGACAGGCACTGAAGCTTTCTTT. Translation: CASTPTGTGTEAFF.

The V call is TRBV4-1, the J call TRBJ2-1; D possibly corresponds to TRBD2 (5 bases). Germline V gene sequence: CDR1 MGHRA, CDR2 YSYEKL. The ends were cut back, 1 base at V and 0 bases at J, with 7 bases in the middle. This CDR3 region has 15 residues. DNA for the CDR3: TGCGCCAGCAGCCAAGCGGGGAGCTCCTACAATGAGCAGTTCTTC. Its protein product is CASSQAGSSYNEQFF.

This chain uses TRBV9 with TRBJ2-2; TRBD2 is a possible D gene (6 bases). CDR1 is SGDLS, CDR2 YYNGEE, per germline. This CDR3 has 15 residues. Trimming removed 3 bases at V and 1 base at J, with 10 bases between. CDR3 region: CASSAFGGNTGELFF. Written as DNA, the CDR3 is TGTGCCAGCAGCGCCTTCGGGGGGAACACCGGGGAGCTGTTTTTT.

V is TRBV19 and J is TRBJ2-5; TRBD1 might be the D (6 bases). This CDR3 contains 15 residues. CDR1 is LNHDA and CDR2 is SQIVND in the germline V gene (reference sequence). V dropped 5 bases and J dropped 1 base, with 14 bases sitting between them. The CDR3 DNA follows: TGTGCCAGTAGTGACCCCGGACAGTCCCAAGAGACCCAGTACTTC. Translated, it gives CASSDPGQSQETQYF.

This clone is a singleton in its sample. V is TRBV19 and J is TRBJ1-4; TRBD1 might be the D (5 bases). V lost 6 bases and J lost 8, with 13 bases in between. The CDR3 covers 13 residues. Germline CDR1 and CDR2: LNHDA and SQIVND (reference sequence). CDR3 nucleotide sequence: TGTGCCAGTAGCCTAGAGGGGTGGGAAAAACTGTTTTTT. Protein product: CASSLEGWEKLFF.

The genes are TRBV6-5 and TRBJ1-5; D gene unclear. This CDR3 spans 13 amino acids. The V end lost 6 bases, the J end lost 4 bases, and 10 bases lay between the germline ends. Germline V gives CDR1 MNHEY, CDR2 SVGAGI. The CDR3: CASSPVVNQPQHF. In DNA form, the CDR3 reads TGTGCCAGCAGCCCCGTGGTTAATCAGCCCCAGCATTTT.

This clone appeared a single time. The chain is built from TRBV3-1 (or the pseudogene TRBV3-2) and TRBJ2-5, with D tentatively TRBD2 (6 bases). Germline loops: CDR1 LGHDT, CDR2 YNNKEL (reference sequence). The CDR3 is made up of 13 amino acids. V was trimmed by 4 bases and J by 5 bases, leaving 11 bases between them. The CDR3 spells CASSPRRGETQYF. CDR3 nucleotides: TGTGCCAGCAGCCCCCGCCGGGGGGAGACCCAGTACTTC.

This clone was seen a single time. The V gene is TRBV6-6, the J gene TRBJ1-2; D is undetermined. CDR3 length: 12 amino acids. V lost 7 bases to trimming and J lost 6 bases, with 12 bases between them. CDR1 is MNHNY and CDR2 is SVGAGI in the germline V gene (reference sequence). CDR3 nucleotide sequence: TGTGCCAGCAACGAGGGCTGGGATGGCTACACCTTC. Its translation is CASNEGWDGYTF.

This sequence joins TRBV2 and TRBJ2-7; TRBD1 matches 8 bases. The CDR3 loop spans 15 amino acids. Germline loops: CDR1 SNHLY, CDR2 FYNNEI. V lost 8 bases and J lost 5; bases outside the gene matches: 14. Here the CDR3 reads CASCPQGAVVHEQYF. In nucleotides, the CDR3 is TGTGCCAGCTGCCCCCAGGGGGCTGTAGTCCACGAGCAGTACTTC.

The chain uses TRBV6-6 and TRBJ1-4; possibly TRBD1 for D (5 bases). This CDR3 is 12 amino acids long. Trimming took off 10 bases at V and 4 bases at J, with 10 bases between the two ends. The V gene's germline CDR1 is MNHNY and CDR2 SVGAGI (reference sequence). The CDR3 DNA sequence: TGTGCCACGGGACTGAATAATGAAAAACTGTTTTTT. Its protein product is CATGLNNEKLFF.

The genes are TRBV19 and TRBJ2-7, with D maybe TRBD2 (6 bases). Germline V gene sequence: CDR1 LNHDA, CDR2 SQIVND (reference sequence). The CDR3 has 14 amino acids. Trimming took off 4 bases at V and 4 bases at J, with 14 bases between the two ends. CDR3 in amino acids: CASSSAGGGYEQYF. Here the CDR3 DNA reads TGTGCCAGTAGTAGCGCCGGGGGTGGGTACGAGCAGTACTTC. The whole variable domain, filled in from reference TRBV19 and TRBJ2-7, reads DGGITQSPKYLFRKEGQNVTLSCEQNLNHDAMYWYRQDPGQGLRLIYYSQIVNDFQKGDIAEGYSVSREKKESFPLTVTSAQKNPTAFYLCASSSAGGGYEQYFGPGTRLTVT.

The J gene is TRBJ1-2, the V gene TRBV7-9; D call uncertain. Between the trimmed V and J ends, which lost 2 bases and 0 bases, there was a span of 7 bases. CDR1 and CDR2 from the germline V gene are SEHNR and FQNEAQ (reference sequence). There are 14 residues in the CDR3. The chain's CDR3 is CASSLTQTNYGYTF. The CDR3 bases are TGTGCCAGCAGCTTAACTCAGACTAACTATGGCTACACCTTC.

The rearrangement uses TRBV5-4 and TRBJ1-6; perhaps TRBD1 as D (6 bases). The CDR3 spans 14 residues. Trimming took 2 bases from V and 9 from J, leaving 12 bases between them. Germline V gives CDR1 SGHNT, CDR2 YYREEE (reference sequence). The CDR3 spells CASSFPGAGSPLHF. The CDR3 DNA follows: TGTGCCAGCAGCTTCCCGGGGGCGGGTTCACCCCTCCACTTT.

For the CDR3, the DNA is TGTGCCAGCAGTGAATTCGGCGAGGGGGGGGGCGAGCAGTACTTC. It specifies CASSEFGEGGGEQYF. The genes are TRBV6-1 and TRBJ2-7, with D perhaps TRBD2 (7 bases). The germline CDR1 and CDR2 sequences are MNHNS and SASEGT. V lost 2 bases and J lost 6, with 17 bases in between. The CDR3 contains 15 residues.

This chain joins TRBV2 and TRBJ1-4; weak D call: TRBD1 (5 bases). This CDR3 contains 16 residues. V was cut by 9 bases and J by 6 bases, with 23 bases left in between. The V gene's germline CDR1 is SNHLY and CDR2 FYNNEI. The CDR3 protein is CASTLQGPGGDEKLFF. CDR3 sequence (DNA): TGTGCCAGTACACTTCAAGGGCCGGGAGGGGATGAAAAACTGTTTTTT. Variable domain in full (rest from reference TRBV2 and TRBJ1-4): EPEVTQTPSHQVTQMGQEVILRCVPISNHLYFYWYRQILGQKVEFLVSFYNNEISEKSEIFDDQFSVERPDGSNFTLKIRSTKLEDSAMYFCASTLQGPGGDEKLFFGSGTQLSVL.

This clone was seen more than once but under ten times. This chain connects TRBV7-9 to TRBJ1-1; no firm D call. Per germline, CDR1 SEHNR and CDR2 FQNEAQ (reference sequence). Between the trimmed V and J ends, which lost 2 bases and 0 bases, there was a span of 7 bases. This CDR3 spans 14 amino acids. Here the CDR3 DNA reads TGTGCCAGCAGCTTATCCAGGCTGAACACTGAAGCTTTCTTT. Its translation: CASSLSRLNTEAFF.

The chain recombines TRBV6-2 or TRBV6-3 with TRBJ2-2, with 11 bases that match TRBD1. The CDR3 has 17 amino acids. J gave up 7 bases and V 5 bases, and 12 bases lay outside the gene matches. CDR1 MNHEY and CDR2 SVGEGT come from the germline V gene. The CDR3 region has the DNA TGTGCCAGCAGTCACGAATCGGACAGGGGGCGAGGCGGGGAGCTGTTTTTT. Translated: CASSHESDRGRGGELFF.

The rearrangement joins TRBV12-3 or TRBV12-4 to TRBJ2-7; D remains ambiguous. This CDR3 has 12 amino acids. The V and J ends lost 5 bases and 2 bases respectively, with 7 bases between them. In DNA form, the CDR3 reads TGTGCCAGCAGTCTCCAACCCTACGAGCAGTACTTC. Amino acids: CASSLQPYEQYF.